What follows describes a single T cell receptor (beta chain). This CDR3 comprises 13 residues. The germline V and J ends were trimmed by 5 bases and 1 base, with 8 bases remaining between them. CDR1 is MNHEY, CDR2 SMNVEV, per germline (reference sequence). These data come from a study of technical replicates of blood from a handful of donors. Profiled with immunoSEQ multiplex PCR; TCRdb holds only in-frame clones, not every one. The sample lists approximately 12,000 clones; almost 95% were seen once. This receptor was identified in a human donor in good health. Material: PBMCs. This chain uses TRBV27 with TRBJ1-1; tentatively, D is TRBD1 (5 bases). The CDR3 region has the DNA TGTGCCAGCAGTCGTCAGGGGAACACTGAAGCTTTCTTT. As protein: CASSRQGNTEAFF.